This T cell receptor beta chain is from a study of T cell repertoires in cytomegalovirus infection. For the study at large: Recently described HLA-C-restricted plus well-studied HLA-B-restricted CMV epitopes were used. It can be stated that public TCR beta signatures indicated CMV infection as well as a matching HLA type.

In the case of this clonotype: Its antigen is as yet unknown.

TCRdb reprocessed the reads via MiXCR and lists one record per CDR3 protein. The table has a few hundred thousand distinct CDR3 sequences, 40% seen once; the top ten hold over 45%. The germline V gene encodes CDR1 MNHNY and CDR2 SVGAGI (reference sequence). V shed 2 bases and J 6 bases; nucleotides not matched to a gene: 15. CDR3 length: 17 residues. Sequencing was performed on cultured PBMCs, taken from culture after CMV antigen stimulation. The sequence was obtained from a human donor in good health (CMV status not recorded). Some clones in this sample may be carry-over from other donors' samples. The rearrangement links TRBV6-6 to TRBJ2-7; 8 bases match TRBD2. As DNA, the CDR3 is TGTGCCAGCAGTTACAATATGGGACTAGGCAGGTCCGGCGAGCAGTACTTC. It codes for CASSYNMGLGRSGEQYF.